This T cell receptor (beta chain) originates from a study of T cell responses to AZD1222 COVID-19 vaccine. Study-wide context: Second-dose groups at about 4 or about 12 weeks were pooled.

To note about this clone: The antigen is undetermined.

General study findings and limits: The donors showed a predominance of white British ancestry and of females, with possible underestimation of clonal diversity. It was only after the peak T cell response that any repertoires were sampled. Along spike, vaccine-associated CD4 TCRs were found throughout, with dominance at 160-218 and 743-854.

Sequencing was performed with immunoSEQ multiplex PCR; in TCRdb, only in-frame clones are kept and a portion is missing. The repertoire has about 110,000 clones, about 82% of them found once; the top ten carry roughly 3%. V lost 4 bases and J lost 8; bases outside the gene matches: 9. Germline V gives CDR1 MGHRA, CDR2 YSYEKL. The CDR3 covers 14 residues. The source was peripheral blood, collected on day 0 of AZD1222 vaccination. The source of this sequence is an adult in good health. This rearrangement joins TRBV4-1 to TRBJ1-2; TRBD1 aligns across 8 bases. The CDR3 sequence is CASSLGTGTKGYTF. The CDR3 nucleotides read TGCGCCAGCAGCCTAGGGACAGGTACTAAAGGCTACACCTTC.